A selection of T cell receptor beta chains follows, all from one sample in a study of human T cells and chemical hapten exposure. TCRdb reanalysed the RACE reads using MiXCR and keeps one entry per CDR3 protein. The sample lists 49,000 or so distinct CDR3 sequences, 3.5% to 5% seen once, with less than 6% in the top ten. The source material was whole blood. These receptors came from a human donor in good health. Some clones in this sample may be carry-over from other donors' samples. Both conserved end residues are part of each CDR3. The D gene is left open where the match is weak. Clone size, where shown, is once, few, many, or a class for clones that have expanded.

TRBD2 TRBJ2-3 TRBV7-9 few CASSPRWEGPRDTQYF TGTGCCAGCAGCCCTAGGTGGGAGGGCCCGAGAGATACGCAGTATTTT
. TRBJ1-2 TRBV14 . CASSQSQVGGYTF TGTGCCAGCAGCCAGTCCCAGGTAGGCGGCTACACCTTC
TRBD1 TRBJ1-5 TRBV27 many CASRQGNQPQHF TGTGCCAGCCGACAGGGTAATCAGCCCCAGCATTTT
TRBD1 TRBJ2-4 TRBV15 many CATSRERGQGMMGSAKNIQYF TGTGCCACCAGCAGAGAAAGAGGACAGGGGATGATGGGTTCGGCCAAAAACATTCAGTACTTC
. TRBJ2-3 TRBV12-3/TRBV12-4 many CASSLMATDTQYF TGTGCCAGCAGTCTCATGGCTACAGATACGCAGTATTTT
TRBD2 TRBJ2-1 TRBV19 few CASSPIAGGPHEQFF TGTGCCAGTAGCCCGATAGCGGGAGGGCCGCATGAGCAGTTCTTC
TRBD1 TRBJ1-5 TRBV20-1 many CSARQGTGSQPQHF TGCAGTGCTAGACAAGGGACAGGGAGTCAGCCCCAGCATTTT
. TRBJ2-3 TRBV21-1 many CASSKASGTPHSTDTQYF TGTGCCAGCAGCAAAGCTAGCGGGACTCCCCATAGCACAGATACGCAGTATTTT
. TRBJ1-2 TRBV19 many CASSIVAPGQLYGYTF TGTGCCAGTAGTATAGTCGCCCCAGGACAGCTCTATGGCTACACCTTC
. TRBJ2-3 TRBV7-2 . CASSLVGDTQYF TGTGCCAGCAGCTTAGTTGGAGATACGCAGTATTTT
. TRBJ1-1 TRBV29-1 many CSGGKGVGHTEAFF TGCAGCGGGGGTAAAGGGGTCGGCCACACTGAAGCTTTCTTT
TRBD1 TRBJ1-1 TRBV6-5 many CASRPRDSPSEAFF TGTGCCAGCAGGCCCCGGGACAGCCCCTCTGAAGCTTTCTTT
. TRBJ1-1 TRBV6-1 many CAVTEGRRLNTEAFF TGTGCCGTCACGGAGGGACGGAGGTTGAACACTGAAGCTTTCTTT
TRBD2 TRBJ2-2 TRBV12-3/TRBV12-4 many CASSLAGSNTGELFF TGTGCCAGCAGCTTAGCGGGTTCGAACACCGGGGAGCTGTTTTTT
. TRBJ2-5 TRBV4-2 few CASSRHRQETQYF TGTGCCAGCAGCCGCCACAGGCAAGAGACCCAGTACTTC
. TRBJ1-1 TRBV7-9 many CASSSSIGSPGGTEAFF TGTGCCAGCAGCTCTTCAATTGGGAGCCCAGGTGGGACTGAAGCTTTCTTT
. TRBJ2-7 TRBV12-3/TRBV12-4 many CASSLHPTQGYEQYF TGTGCCAGCAGTTTACACCCTACACAGGGCTACGAGCAGTACTTC